This record concerns one T cell receptor beta chain sequence. This sample is drawn from a study of cytomegalovirus exposure and HLA in healthy donors. In the study overall: Later analysis reported that the 120 or so validation repertoires shared the platform of the 650 to 700 first-cohort repertoires.

The repertoire was sequenced with immunoSEQ multiplex PCR; TCRdb's copy has only in-frame clones and lacks some. The table has over 150,000 clones, around 90% seen once; the top ten hold over 2.5%. The sample comprised PBMCs. The receptor was isolated from a woman under 30 in good health and CMV-seropositive.

The CDR3: CAIRAGALNEQFF. The CDR3 region has the DNA TGTGCCATCCGGGCGGGGGCCTTAAATGAGCAGTTCTTC. The J gene is TRBJ2-1, the V gene TRBV10-3; tentatively, D is TRBD2 (7 bases). The V end was cut by 8 bases, the J end by 7 bases, with 15 bases between. CDR1 is ENHRY, CDR2 SYGVKD, per germline. CDR3 length: 13 amino acids.